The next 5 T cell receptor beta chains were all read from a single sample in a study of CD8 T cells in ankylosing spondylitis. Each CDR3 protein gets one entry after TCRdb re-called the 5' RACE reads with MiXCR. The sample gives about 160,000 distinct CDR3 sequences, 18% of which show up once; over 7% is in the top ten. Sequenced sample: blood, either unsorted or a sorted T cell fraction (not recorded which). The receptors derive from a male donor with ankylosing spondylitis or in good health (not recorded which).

The CDR3 coding sequence is TGTGCCAGCAGTCCCGGACTGGGAAGCACAGATACGCAGTATTTT. This codes for CASSPGLGSTDTQYF. This chain links TRBV11-3 with TRBJ2-3; a possible D gene is TRBD2 (5 bases). In germline, CDR1 is SGHNT, CDR2 YENEEA. CDR3 length equals 15 residues. The germline V and J ends were trimmed by 6 bases and 0 bases, with 13 bases remaining between them.

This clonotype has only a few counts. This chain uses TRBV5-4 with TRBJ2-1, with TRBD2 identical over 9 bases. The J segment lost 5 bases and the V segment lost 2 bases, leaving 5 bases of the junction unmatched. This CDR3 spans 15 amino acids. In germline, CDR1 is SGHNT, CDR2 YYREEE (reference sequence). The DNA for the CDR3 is TGTGCCAGCAGCTTTCGGGTAGCGGGGGACAATGAGCAGTTCTTC. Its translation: CASSFRVAGDNEQFF.

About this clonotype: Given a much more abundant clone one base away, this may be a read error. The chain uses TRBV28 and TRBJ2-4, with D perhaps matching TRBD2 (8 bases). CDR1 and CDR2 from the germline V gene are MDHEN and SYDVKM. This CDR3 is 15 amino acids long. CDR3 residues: CAIQRETGKGNTQYF. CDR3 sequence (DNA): TGTGCCATCCAGCGGGAGACAGGGAAGGGAAACACTCAGTACTTC.

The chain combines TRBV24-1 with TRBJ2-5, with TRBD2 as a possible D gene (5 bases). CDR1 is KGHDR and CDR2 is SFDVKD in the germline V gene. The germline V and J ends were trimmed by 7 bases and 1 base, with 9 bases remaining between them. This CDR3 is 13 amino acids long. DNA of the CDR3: TGTGCCACCAGGCCAGGAGGCCAAGAGACCCAGTACTTC. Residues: CATRPGGQETQYF.

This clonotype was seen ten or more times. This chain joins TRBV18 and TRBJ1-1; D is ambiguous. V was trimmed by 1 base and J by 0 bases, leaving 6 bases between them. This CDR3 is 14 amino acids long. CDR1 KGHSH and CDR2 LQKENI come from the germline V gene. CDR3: CASSPLWLNTEAFF. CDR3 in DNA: TGTGCCAGCTCACCACTTTGGTTGAACACTGAAGCTTTCTTT. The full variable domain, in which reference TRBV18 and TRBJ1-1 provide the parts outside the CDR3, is NAGVMQNPRHLVRRRGQEARLRCSPMKGHSHVYWYRQLPEEGLKFMVYLQKENIIDESGMPKERFSAEFPKEGPSILRIQQVVRGDSAAYFCASSPLWLNTEAFFGQGTRLTVV.